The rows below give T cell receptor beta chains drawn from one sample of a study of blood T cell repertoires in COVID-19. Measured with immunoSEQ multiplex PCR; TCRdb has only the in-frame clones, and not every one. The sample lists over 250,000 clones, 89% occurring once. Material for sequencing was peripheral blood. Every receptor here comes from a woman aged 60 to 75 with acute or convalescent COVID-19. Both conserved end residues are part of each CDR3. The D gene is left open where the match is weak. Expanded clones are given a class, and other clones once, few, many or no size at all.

CASSLEGRGGQPQHF	TGTGCCAGCAGTTTAGAAGGGAGGGGTGGGCAGCCCCAGCATTTT	TRBV27	TRBJ1-5	-	-
CASSLASGRNNEKLFF	TGTGCCAGCAGCTTAGCCAGCGGTCGAAACAATGAAAAACTGTTTTTT	TRBV7-2	TRBJ1-4	-	-
CASSFQTGGGTDTQYF	TGTGCCAGCAGTTTCCAGACAGGGGGCGGGACAGATACGCAGTATTTT	TRBV7-2	TRBJ2-3	many	TRBD1
CASSFSTGAYEQYF	TGTGCCAGCAGCTTTTCGACAGGGGCCTACGAGCAGTACTTC	TRBV5-6	TRBJ2-7	-	TRBD1
CASSRPGQGLETQYF	TGTGCCAGCAGCAGACCGGGACAGGGTTTGGAGACCCAGTACTTC	TRBV6-2/TRBV6-3	TRBJ2-5	-	TRBD1
CASSPRTNTGELFF	TGCGCCAGCAGCCCCAGGACGAACACCGGGGAGCTGTTTTTT	TRBV5-1	TRBJ2-2	-	-
CATSETEPYNEQFF	TGTGCCACCAGTGAGACAGAGCCCTACAATGAGCAGTTCTTC	TRBV24-1	TRBJ2-1	few	-
CASSLSPTTGITEAFF	TGTGCCAGCAGTTTGAGTCCCACAACAGGGATCACTGAAGCTTTCTTT	TRBV6-2/TRBV6-3	TRBJ1-1	-	-
CASSEQGPPGWNTSNQPQHF	TGTGCCAGCAGTGAACAGGGGCCGCCTGGGTGGAACACTAGCAATCAGCCCCAGCATTTT	TRBV6-4	TRBJ1-5	-	TRBD1
CASSRDKQGYGYTF	TGTGCCAGCAGCCGAGATAAACAGGGCTATGGCTACACCTTC	TRBV3-1/TRBV3-2	TRBJ1-2	many	-
CASSLRVLAVQETQYF	TGTGCCAGCAGCCTCCGGGTACTAGCGGTACAAGAGACCCAGTACTTC	TRBV3-1/TRBV3-2	TRBJ2-5	-	TRBD2
CASTPGTGYTEAFF	TGTGCCAGCACCCCCGGGACAGGGTATACTGAAGCTTTCTTT	TRBV7-2	TRBJ1-1	-	TRBD1
CASSGRDRGPRDYGYTF	TGTGCCAGCAGTGGCCGGGACAGGGGGCCCCGAGACTATGGCTACACCTTC	TRBV6-2/TRBV6-3	TRBJ1-2	-	TRBD1
CASAPRGYPRTEAFF	TGTGCCAGTGCCCCAAGGGGCTACCCTCGCACTGAAGCTTTCTTT	TRBV19	TRBJ1-1	-	-
CASSARTSGRADTQYF	TGTGCCAGCAGCGCAAGGACTAGCGGGAGGGCCGATACGCAGTATTTT	TRBV11-3	TRBJ2-3	-	TRBD2
CASSLAGAYNEQFF	TGTGCCAGCAGTTTAGCAGGGGCCTACAATGAGCAGTTCTTC	TRBV27	TRBJ2-1	once	-
CASSFSADWNTIYF	TGTGCCAGCAGCTTTTCGGCAGACTGGAACACCATATATTTT	TRBV5-6	TRBJ1-3	-	-
CASSLGGARPLHF	TGTGCCAGCAGTTTGGGAGGGGCCCGGCCCCTCCACTTT	TRBV28	TRBJ1-6	-	-
CSAVRDLNTEAFF	TGCAGCGCCGTCCGGGACTTGAACACTGAAGCTTTCTTT	TRBV29-1	TRBJ1-1	-	-
CASSLPGTSTDTQYF	TGCGCCAGCAGCTTGCCCGGGACTAGCACCGATACGCAGTATTTT	TRBV5-1	TRBJ2-3	-	TRBD2
CASSLKPGSSYNSPLHF	TGTGCCAGCAGCCTTAAACCCGGGAGCTCCTATAATTCACCCCTCCACTTT	TRBV7-2	TRBJ1-6	-	-
CASSGQGGPQPQHF	TGTGCCAGCAGCGGACAGGGGGGGCCCCAGCCCCAGCATTTT	TRBV7-2	TRBJ1-5	-	TRBD1
CASSISGRETQYF	TGTGCCAGCAGCATTTCAGGGCGAGAGACCCAGTACTTC	TRBV6-5	TRBJ2-5	once	-
CASSARQVSGNTIYF	TGTGCCAGTAGTGCAAGACAGGTCTCTGGAAACACCATATATTTT	TRBV19	TRBJ1-3	-	-
CASSRVVASSYNEQFF	TGTGCCAGCAGTCGGGTTGTGGCGAGCTCCTACAATGAGCAGTTCTTC	TRBV27	TRBJ2-1	-	-
CASSPRLAGYGYTF	TGTGCCAGCAGCCCGCGCTTGGCGGGCTATGGCTACACCTTC	TRBV7-9	TRBJ1-2	-	-
CASSLTGVQTQYF	TGTGCCAGCAGCCTTACAGGGGTGCAGACCCAGTACTTC	TRBV7-9	TRBJ2-5	-	TRBD1
CACAPPNYGYTF	TGTGCCTGCGCCCCACCGAACTATGGCTACACCTTC	TRBV2	TRBJ1-2	-	-
CASSLTGTEGNTIYF	TGTGCCAGCAGTCTCACCGGGACAGAAGGAAACACCATATATTTT	TRBV2	TRBJ1-3	-	TRBD1
CASSQVSGAGTYNEQFF	TGTGCCAGCAGCCAAGTATCAGGAGCGGGGACATACAATGAGCAGTTCTTC	TRBV4-2	TRBJ2-1	-	-
CASSLQTIQGPNEKLFF	TGTGCCAGCAGCTTACAGACTATACAGGGGCCTAATGAAAAACTGTTTTTT	TRBV7-9	TRBJ1-4	-	TRBD1
CAISARRRTGGRGEIEDTQYF	TGTGCCATCAGTGCTAGGCGCCGGACAGGGGGTCGGGGCGAAATTGAGGATACGCAGTATTTT	TRBV10-3	TRBJ2-3	-	TRBD1
CASSYPASGGTDTQYF	TGTGCCAGCAGTTACCCCGCTAGCGGGGGCACAGATACGCAGTATTTT	TRBV6-5	TRBJ2-3	-	TRBD2
CASTDRPLDSFGYTF	TGTGCCAGTACAGACCGCCCTTTGGACAGCTTTGGCTACACCTTC	TRBV19	TRBJ1-2	-	-
CASSLPRQGAWNSPLHF	TGTGCCAGCAGCTTGCCACGACAGGGGGCTTGGAATTCACCCCTCCACTTT	TRBV5-6	TRBJ1-6	-	TRBD1
CASSWGLAGARETQYF	TGCGCCAGCAGCTGGGGACTAGCGGGGGCGAGGGAGACCCAGTACTTC	TRBV5-1	TRBJ2-5	-	TRBD2